The rows below give T cell receptor beta chains drawn from one sample of a study of radiotherapy plus CTLA-4 blockade in lung cancer. This table comes from immunoSEQ multiplex PCR, and its TCRdb copy is limited to in-frame clones, with some not included. Altogether 25,000 to 35,000 clones are present, 80% to 90% being singletons, with the ten largest covering under 30%. The material was peripheral blood, obtained from a patient treated with radiotherapy plus ipilimumab. The receptors were gathered from a human donor with non-small cell lung cancer that progressed on radiotherapy plus ipilimumab. The CDR3 runs from the conserved cysteine through the conserved F or W. The order of the fields is D gene, clone size, CDR3 length, J gene, V gene, CDR3 DNA, CDR3 protein. A D gene is named only where the DNA matches it firmly. Clone size appears in some rows only: once, few, many, or a class for an expanded clone.

d_call: TRBD1; clone_size: -; cdr3_length: 15; j_call: TRBJ2-1; v_call: TRBV7-9; cdr3_nt: TGTGCCAGCAGCTTAGGGACAGGGAAGGAAAATGAGCAGTTCTTC; cdr3_aa: CASSLGTGKENEQFF
d_call: TRBD1; clone_size: few; cdr3_length: 15; j_call: TRBJ2-2; v_call: TRBV27; cdr3_nt: TGTGCCAGCAGACCGGGGACAGGTTACACCGGGGAGCTGTTTTTT; cdr3_aa: CASRPGTGYTGELFF
d_call: -; clone_size: -; cdr3_length: 15; j_call: TRBJ1-2; v_call: TRBV7-9; cdr3_nt: TGTGCCAGCAGCTTAGAGTGGGAGGGTGGCTATGGCTACACCTTC; cdr3_aa: CASSLEWEGGYGYTF
d_call: -; clone_size: -; cdr3_length: 14; j_call: TRBJ2-5; v_call: TRBV11-2; cdr3_nt: TGTGCCAGCAGCTTTAACACAGGGCAAGAGACCCAGTACTTC; cdr3_aa: CASSFNTGQETQYF
d_call: TRBD1; clone_size: -; cdr3_length: 15; j_call: TRBJ1-1; v_call: TRBV14; cdr3_nt: TGTGCCAGCAGCCAAGGTTCTACGACAGGGCCCGAAGCTTTCTTT; cdr3_aa: CASSQGSTTGPEAFF
d_call: -; clone_size: -; cdr3_length: 15; j_call: TRBJ2-2; v_call: TRBV7-9; cdr3_nt: TGTGCCAGCAACCCCCCCGAGGGAACGATCGGGGAGCTGTTTTTT; cdr3_aa: CASNPPEGTIGELFF
d_call: -; clone_size: -; cdr3_length: 13; j_call: TRBJ2-7; v_call: TRBV23-1; cdr3_nt: TGCGCCAGCAGTCACCCAGGGGTTTACGAGCAGTACTTC; cdr3_aa: CASSHPGVYEQYF
d_call: TRBD1; clone_size: once; cdr3_length: 13; j_call: TRBJ1-1; v_call: TRBV7-3; cdr3_nt: TGTGCCAGCTCCGGGACAGGGTTCGCTGAAGCTTTCTTT; cdr3_aa: CASSGTGFAEAFF
d_call: TRBD1; clone_size: -; cdr3_length: 13; j_call: TRBJ1-2; v_call: TRBV25-1; cdr3_nt: TGTGCCAGCAGTGAAGACAGGGGAAGTGGCTACACCTTC; cdr3_aa: CASSEDRGSGYTF
d_call: -; clone_size: -; cdr3_length: 14; j_call: TRBJ1-3; v_call: TRBV6-6; cdr3_nt: TGTGCCAGCAGCGAGGACTTCTCTGGAAACACCATATATTTT; cdr3_aa: CASSEDFSGNTIYF
d_call: TRBD2; clone_size: once; cdr3_length: 14; j_call: TRBJ2-7; v_call: TRBV5-6; cdr3_nt: TGTGCCAGCCGCGTAGCGGGGGCCCCCTACGAGCAGTACTTC; cdr3_aa: CASRVAGAPYEQYF
d_call: TRBD2; clone_size: -; cdr3_length: 18; j_call: TRBJ2-1; v_call: TRBV5-4; cdr3_nt: TGTGCCAGCAGCTCGGGACTAGCGGCCGGGTCGTCCTACAATGAGCAGTTCTTC; cdr3_aa: CASSSGLAAGSSYNEQFF
d_call: TRBD1; clone_size: -; cdr3_length: 15; j_call: TRBJ2-1; v_call: TRBV2; cdr3_nt: TGTGCCAGCAGGAGACAGGGATTAGTCGGCAATGAGCAGTTCTTC; cdr3_aa: CASRRQGLVGNEQFF
d_call: -; clone_size: -; cdr3_length: 16; j_call: TRBJ2-5; v_call: TRBV5-1; cdr3_nt: TGCGCCAGCAGCCCGAAGGTTAGCCGGGTTGGAGAGACCCAGTACTTC; cdr3_aa: CASSPKVSRVGETQYF
d_call: TRBD2; clone_size: -; cdr3_length: 18; j_call: TRBJ2-3; v_call: TRBV4-1; cdr3_nt: TGCGCCAGCAGCCGACGTTTGCCAGCGGGGGGGCTCACAGATACGCAGTATTTT; cdr3_aa: CASSRRLPAGGLTDTQYF